Here is one T cell receptor beta chain with its context. This clonotype came up many times. The target of this receptor is not known. Qualities for individual bases were not recorded, and no much larger clone is one base off. This sample is drawn from a study of T cells in Graves' hyperthyroidism and ophthalmopathy (dated by TCRdb to about 2019). Background on the whole study: Peripheral blood was collected at initial diagnosis, before any treatment. For training and testing, the 110 or so patients in the discovery cohort were randomly divided in a 7:3 ratio. To identify TCR V-J signatures that set the groups apart, the researchers used a discovery cohort of 95 to 100 patients, made up of 40 to 45 with Graves' ophthalmopathy and about 59 with stable Graves' hyperthyroidism. Thyroid tissue and blood T-cell repertoires from several Graves' hyperthyroidism patients were also compared in the study. After sampling, hyperthyroidism patients received methimazole starting at 30 mg daily, and ophthalmopathy patients received high-dose intravenous methylprednisolone. Prospective prediction of ophthalmopathy was tested in an independent validation cohort of 18 to 20 hyperthyroidism patients and some 17 patients who later progressed to ophthalmopathy. The paper reports TCR Vbeta CDR3 sequencing of roughly 140 peripheral blood samples: over 40 ophthalmopathy, under 80 hyperthyroidism and 17 progressor patients. Beyond this particular receptor, the publication reports: Blood samples also contained most of the expanded thyroid clonotypes (frequency above 0.001), which suggests that blood repertoires may reflect thyroid immune responses. During validation, the model predicted progression to ophthalmopathy a median of about 5.9 months ahead of onset, with around 71% sensitivity and 72% to 85% specificity. A 13 V-J signature model separated ophthalmopathy from stable hyperthyroidism, with 87.88% sensitivity and roughly 82% specificity in cross-validation and 80%/75% in testing. No statistical method was used to set the sample size in advance, and investigators knew the group allocation.

Including cysteine and phenylalanine, the CDR3 has 14 amino acids. Here the CDR3 DNA is all that survives: 42 bases in frame from base 1. V is cut back by 6 bases and J by 4 bases, with 8 bases in the junction unmatched. The CDR1 and CDR2 encoded by the germline V gene are SQVTM and ANQGSEA. TCR beta CDR3 regions were amplified from RNA transcripts. For the first round of RT-PCR on the TCR CDR3, the HTBI primer set was used together with the Qiagen OneStep RT-PCR kit. A second multiplex PCR round built the libraries, followed by size selection and purification. Paired-end sequencing of the libraries was performed with 100 bp reads on an Illumina HiSeq2000. Regarding the original processing steps: SOAPnuke was used to process the raw data, removing reads that contained adapters or uncalled bases, had a mean Phred below 15, or lacked an exact match to the constant primer or identifier. High-quality paired reads were merged with COPE v1.2.5, and unique nucleotide sequences were defined as clonotypes. MiTCR v1.1 was used to align clonotypes to the IMGT TRBV, TRBD and TRBJ reference segments. The analysis was restricted to V-J combinations with a frequency above 0.0001, which together covered 98% to 99.2% of the repertoires. The TCS score was defined as F50 (clonal expansion) divided by E x V (chaos), with BLOSUM62-based TCRdist calculated between CDR3 peptides within each V-J. Welch's t-statistics and random forest reduced 500 to 650 V-J features to 10 to 15, which were used in a naive Bayes classifier (R e1071). TCRdb ran its own pipeline on the public reads, namely fastp trimming at Q25 and MiXCR clone calling, and kept in-frame beta chains. Entries that share a CDR3 protein sequence are merged under the most common genes and DNA. The V and J calls and clone size are TCRdb's, not the authors'. Within this sample are some 740,000 distinct CDR3 sequences, with about 15% of them counted one time only. The leading ten clones occupy approximately 10% of the sample.

A patient counted as having stable Graves' hyperthyroidism if no progression to ophthalmopathy occurred over 18 months of follow-up. Hyperthyroidism patients were newly diagnosed, with disease duration under 2 months, and aged 18 to 65 years. Patients with uncontrolled infections, other autoimmune diseases, pregnancy or lactation were excluded. Diagnoses were established on the basis of clinical symptoms, serum thyroxine and TRAb, thyroid ultrasound, and orbital computed tomography. Ficoll-Paque density gradient centrifugation was used to isolate PBMCs from 10 ml of fresh peripheral blood. Trizol reagent was used to extract total RNA, and RNA quality was then checked on an Agilent 2100 Bioanalyzer.

The sequence was collected from a woman under 30 with Graves' hyperthyroidism. Sequenced: blood. The chain was built from TRBV29-1 and TRBJ2-3, with 9 middle bases fitting TRBD2. The DNA reads TGCAGCGTGGGCGGGAGGGCCGCCCCAGATACGCAGTATTTT. Its protein product is CSVGGRAAPDTQYF.